The clone carrying this TCR beta chain was detected a few times. These data come from a study of response to subunit inactivated influenza vaccine. Using its own MiXCR run on the RT-PCR reads, TCRdb lists one record per CDR3 protein. In the table there are 600,000 to 850,000 distinct CDR3 sequences, approximately 14% of which are singletons. The V end was cut by 9 bases, the J end by 1 base, with 16 bases between. Looked up from germline, CDR1 is MDHEN and CDR2 is SYDVKM. CDR3 length: 15 residues. The receptor comes from a man aged 50 to 60 who received an inactivated influenza vaccine. The input for sequencing was PBMCs from blood, taken approximately 15 days before vaccination. The gene calls are TRBV28 and TRBJ1-5; D is perhaps TRBD1 (6 bases). The CDR3 DNA sequence: TGTGCCAGTTCGTCCGGGGGGGCAAGCAATCAGCCCCAGCATTTT. It yields the protein CASSSGGASNQPQHF.